This TCR beta chain was recovered during a study of somatic mutations in cytotoxic T cells in rheumatoid arthritis. Study-wide results and caveats: No age-related increase in CD8+ clonality was seen in healthy controls, but one was seen in rheumatoid arthritis patients.

Libraries were prepared by immunoSEQ multiplex PCR; TCRdb keeps only in-frame clonotypes and omits some of them. The table lists nearly 3,000 clones, roughly nine tenths of them singletons. About this clone: The antigen is undetermined.

The sequenced material came from CD8+ T cells sorted from blood. This clonotype originated in a woman aged 55-70 years with rheumatoid arthritis.

The chain's CDR3 is CASSVVAQNYGYTF. For the CDR3, the DNA is TGTGCCAGCAGCGTAGTCGCCCAGAACTATGGCTACACCTTC. This chain uses TRBV9 with TRBJ1-2; no clear D. Trimming removed 0 bases at V and 2 bases at J, with 8 bases between. The V gene's germline CDR1 is SGDLS and CDR2 YYNGEE. The CDR3 totals 14 residues.